This T cell receptor beta chain is drawn from a study of beta chain features in type 1 diabetes. At the level of the study: Cell yields, gender and age were comparable in patients and healthy donors. Study-wide findings and caveats: For Type 1 diabetes patients, all four CD4+ subsets carried TCRB CDR3s that were moderately but significantly shorter.

Points on this clone: Its target is not known.

Germline values: CDR1 SEHNR, CDR2 FQNEAQ (reference sequence). The V and J ends lost 1 base and 7 bases respectively, with 16 bases between them. The CDR3 has 15 amino acids. The isolated RNA, all of it, was reverse transcribed, so expressed TCRB transcripts were what got sequenced. Approximately 3.9 million reads per sample were averaged for naive, central memory and regulatory samples. The protocol was immunoSEQ multiplex PCR, while the TCRdb copy is restricted to in-frame clones and leaves out a portion. The repertoire holds over 40,000 clones, around 70% seen once, with more than 2% in the top ten. Heparinised blood was drawn once per donor, averaging approximately 100 mL. Purity of each sorted population was above 95%.

The sequence came from a woman aged 18 to 35 with type 1 diabetes. The sequenced sample was Tregs from blood. This chain uses TRBV7-9 with TRBJ1-2, with D maybe TRBD1 (5 bases). CDR3 loop: CASSLGPTGSSGYTF. The CDR3 bases are TGTGCCAGCAGCTTAGGCCCCACAGGTTCCTCTGGCTACACCTTC.